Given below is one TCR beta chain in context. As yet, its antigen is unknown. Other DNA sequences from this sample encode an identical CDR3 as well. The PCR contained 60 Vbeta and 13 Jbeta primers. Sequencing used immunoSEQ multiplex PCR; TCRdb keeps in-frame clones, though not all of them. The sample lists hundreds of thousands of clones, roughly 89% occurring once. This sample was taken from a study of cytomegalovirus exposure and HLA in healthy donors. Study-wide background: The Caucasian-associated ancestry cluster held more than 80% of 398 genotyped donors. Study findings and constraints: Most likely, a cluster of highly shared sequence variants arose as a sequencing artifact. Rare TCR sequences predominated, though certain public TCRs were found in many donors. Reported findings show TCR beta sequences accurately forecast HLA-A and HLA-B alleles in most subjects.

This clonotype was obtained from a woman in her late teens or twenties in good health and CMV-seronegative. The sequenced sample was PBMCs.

The CDR3 sequence: CAWNPPDRGNNSPLHF. The CDR3 DNA is TGTGCCTGGAACCCCCCGGACAGGGGAAATAATTCACCCCTCCACTTT. The rearrangement joins TRBV30 to TRBJ1-6; TRBD1 agrees at 9 bases. Germline V gene sequence: CDR1 GTSNPN, CDR2 SVGIG (reference sequence). V lost 4 bases and J lost 5; bases outside the gene matches: 9. The CDR3 loop spans 16 amino acids.